Following are 19 T cell receptor beta chains from one sample sequenced in a study of long-term antiretroviral therapy in people with HIV. They ran version v3.0 of the immunoSEQ assay at survey level. Generated by immunoSEQ multiplex PCR, the TCRdb table keeps only in-frame clones and is missing some. This sample has more than 15,000 clones, with roughly 73% found just once. This specimen was unsorted PBMCs, taken at the start of antiretroviral therapy, before treatment. All receptors derive from a woman aged 40 to 50 with HIV.

The chain couples TRBV28 to TRBJ2-1; 8 bases line up with TRBD2. Per the germline V gene, CDR1 is MDHEN and CDR2 is SYDVKM. The CDR3 contains 15 residues. V shed 2 bases, J shed 3 bases, and the junction held 3 bases outside the gene matches. The CDR3 here is CASSLGTSSYNEQFF. CDR3 in DNA: TGTGCCAGCAGTTTAGGGACTAGTAGCTACAATGAGCAGTTCTTC.

The chain couples TRBV19 to TRBJ2-2; tentative D call: TRBD2 (6 bases). Germline values: CDR1 LNHDA, CDR2 SQIVND (reference sequence). Deletions cut 3 bases from V and 0 bases from J, with 26 bases between. The CDR3 runs 21 residues. This CDR3 reads CASSMTPWRGPTFANTGELFF. CDR3 DNA sequence: TGTGCCAGTAGTATGACCCCTTGGAGGGGCCCGACTTTCGCGAACACCGGGGAGCTGTTTTTT.

The chain joins TRBV11-1 to TRBJ2-7; 8 bases fit TRBD2. J was trimmed by 3 bases and V by 9 bases; bases with no gene match: 1. Germline CDR1 is SGHAT and CDR2 is FQDESV (reference sequence). This CDR3 spans 11 amino acids. The CDR3 DNA is TGTGCCAGTGGGACTAGCTACGAGCAGTACTTC. Residues: CASGTSYEQYF.

The chain employs TRBV7-2 and TRBJ2-7, with 12 bases lining up with TRBD1. This CDR3 contains 16 residues. Per germline, CDR1 SGHTA and CDR2 FQGNSA. V lost 3 bases to trimming and J lost 3 bases; unmatched junction nucleotides: 6. CDR3 DNA: TGTGCCAGCAGCTTCGGGACAGGGGGCTGGAACTACGAGCAGTACTTC. Amino acids: CASSFGTGGWNYEQYF. The full variable domain, completed using reference TRBV7-2 and TRBJ2-7, is GAGVSQSPSNKVTEKGKDVELRCDPISGHTALYWYRQSLGQGLEFLIYFQGNSAPDKSGLPSDRFSAERTGGSVSTLTIQRTQQEDSAVYLCASSFGTGGWNYEQYFGPGTRLTVT.

The chain uses TRBV29-1 and TRBJ2-3; 7 nucleotides align to TRBD1. Germline trimming cut 7 bases from V and 0 bases from J; bases unmatched to any gene: 10. Per the germline V gene, CDR1 is SQVTM and CDR2 is ANQGSEA. This CDR3 contains 15 residues. The CDR3, as DNA: TGCAGCGGGAAAACCGGGACAGTGAGCACAGATACGCAGTATTTT. Amino acid sequence: CSGKTGTVSTDTQYF.

This rearrangement joins TRBV30 to TRBJ1-2; 8 bases match TRBD1. Trimming at V came to 0 bases and at J to 5 bases, leaving 5 bases not matched to a gene. Germline CDR1 reads GTSNPN; CDR2 reads SVGIG (reference sequence). CDR3 size: 14 residues. The CDR3 DNA sequence: TGTGCCTGGAGTGTACCTCAGGGGGCTTATGGCTACACCTTC. It translates to CAWSVPQGAYGYTF.

V is TRBV2 and J is TRBJ1-6; 9 bases align to TRBD1. The CDR3 runs to 17 residues. V gave up 4 bases and J gave up 0 bases; unmatched junction bases: 4. Looked up from germline, CDR1 is SNHLY and CDR2 is FYNNEI. Here the CDR3 DNA reads TGTGCCAGCAGTGGACAGGGGGGACTCTCCTATAATTCACCCCTCCACTTT. Protein: CASSGQGGLSYNSPLHF.

The V call is TRBV29-1, the J call TRBJ1-1; D is possibly TRBD1 (5 bases). V shed 4 bases and J shed 0 bases, with 15 bases lying between them. CDR3 length equals 15 residues. Germline V gene sequence: CDR1 SQVTM, CDR2 ANQGSEA. CDR3 DNA: TGCAGCGTTGTTCCCAGGGTCCCTTTGAACACTGAAGCTTTCTTT. Encoded protein: CSVVPRVPLNTEAFF.

V is TRBV4-2 and J is TRBJ1-1; 10 bases align to TRBD1. The length of the CDR3 is 16 residues. Trimming took 3 bases from V and 0 from J; bases not matched to a gene: 4. Germline V gives CDR1 LGHNA, CDR2 YNFKEQ. The chain's CDR3 is CASSHGDRGVNTEAFF. The CDR3 DNA is TGTGCCAGCAGCCATGGGGACAGGGGCGTGAACACTGAAGCTTTCTTT.

J is TRBJ1-1 and V is TRBV7-2, with a tentative D call TRBD1 (5 bases). The germline V and J ends were trimmed by 3 bases and 4 bases, with 15 bases remaining between them. The germline V gene has CDR1 SGHTA and CDR2 FQGNSA. This CDR3 has 15 residues. The CDR3 region is CASSFGERRGTEAFF. The CDR3 region has the DNA TGTGCCAGCAGCTTCGGTGAGAGGAGGGGCACTGAAGCTTTCTTT. The complete variable domain, with remaining parts taken from reference TRBV7-2 and TRBJ1-1, reads GAGVSQSPSNKVTEKGKDVELRCDPISGHTALYWYRQSLGQGLEFLIYFQGNSAPDKSGLPSDRFSAERTGGSVSTLTIQRTQQEDSAVYLCASSFGERRGTEAFFGQGTRLTVV.

This clone was seen once. The chain couples TRBV11-3 to TRBJ2-3; 16 positions agree with TRBD2. The CDR3 has 17 amino acids. V shed 5 bases and J 3 bases; nucleotides not matched to a gene: 5. Germline-derived CDR1 and CDR2 are SGHNT and YENEEA. The CDR3 DNA follows: TGTGCCAGCAGCCCCGGGACTAGCGGGGGGGCGACAGATACGCAGTATTTT. This codes for CASSPGTSGGATDTQYF.

This rearrangement joins TRBV29-1 to TRBJ1-2; TRBD1 agrees at 10 bases. Trimming removed 4 bases from V and 4 bases from J; junction bases left unmatched: 6. Per the germline V gene, CDR1 is SQVTM and CDR2 is ANQGSEA. This CDR3 spans 14 amino acids. CDR3: CSVGGQGVSYGYTF. The CDR3 DNA is TGCAGCGTTGGAGGACAGGGGGTTTCCTATGGCTACACCTTC.

The J gene is TRBJ1-1, the V gene TRBV6-1, with D possibly matching TRBD1 (6 bases). CDR3 length equals 14 residues. Germline assignment: CDR1 MNHNS and CDR2 SASEGT. V lost 0 bases and J 7 bases, leaving 12 bases between the germline ends. The CDR3 loop reads CASSEALGQLEAFF. CDR3 in DNA: TGTGCCAGCAGTGAAGCATTAGGACAGCTTGAAGCTTTCTTT.

This chain joins TRBV28 and TRBJ2-5; D is perhaps TRBD1 (8 bases). This CDR3 is built from 13 residues. V lost 5 bases, J lost 6 bases, and 13 bases lay in between. Germline V CDR1 and CDR2: MDHEN, SYDVKM. As DNA, the CDR3 is TGTGCCAGCAGTCCACAGGGGGGGAAGACCCAGTACTTC. This gives the protein CASSPQGGKTQYF. The full variable domain, completed using reference TRBV28 and TRBJ2-5, is DVKVTQSSRYLVKRTGEKVFLECVQDMDHENMFWYRQDPGLGLRLIYFSYDVKMKEKGDIPEGYSVSREKKERFSLILESASTNQTSMYLCASSPQGGKTQYFGPGTRLLVL.

The chain couples TRBV6-5 to TRBJ1-1, with D unclear. The V end lost 6 bases, the J end lost 2 bases, and 10 bases lay between the germline ends. CDR1 MNHEY and CDR2 SVGAGI come from the germline V gene. The CDR3 is made up of 13 amino acids. The CDR3 here is CASSSFDNTEAFF. Here the CDR3 DNA reads TGTGCCAGCAGCTCCTTCGATAACACTGAAGCTTTCTTT.

This rearrangement joins TRBV7-9 to TRBJ2-7; 7 bases line up with TRBD1. CDR1 and CDR2 from the germline V gene are SEHNR and FQNEAQ (reference sequence). Trimming at V came to 6 bases and at J to 5 bases, leaving 4 bases not matched to a gene. CDR3 length: 12 residues. CDR3 sequence reads: CASRTDRDEQYF. The CDR3 coding sequence is TGTGCCAGCAGGACCGACAGGGACGAGCAGTACTTC. Drawing the rest from reference TRBV7-9 and TRBJ2-7, the complete variable domain is DTGVSQNPRHKITKRGQNVTFRCDPISEHNRLYWYRQTLGQGPEFLTYFQNEAQLEKSRLLSDRFSAERPKGSFSTLEIQRTEQGDSAMYLCASRTDRDEQYFGPGTRLTVT.

To note about this clone: Additional DNA sequences in this sample encode the identical CDR3. V and J are TRBV6-5 and TRBJ2-5; possible D gene TRBD1, 7 bases. Per the germline V gene, CDR1 is MNHEY and CDR2 is SVGAGI. Trimming took 0 bases from V and 4 from J, leaving 15 bases between them. The CDR3 length is 16 residues. CDR3 bases: TGTGCCAGCAGTTACTCGATGGCAGGGGGGCTAGAGACCCAGTACTTC. This sequence encodes CASSYSMAGGLETQYF.

The V and J genes are TRBV11-3 and TRBJ2-5; TRBD2 matches 9 bases. Germline V gene sequence: CDR1 SGHNT, CDR2 YENEEA. With V trimmed by 6 bases and J by 5 bases, 4 bases remained unmatched. This CDR3 is 13 amino acids long. CDR3: CASSQTSGETQYF. The CDR3 DNA follows: TGTGCCAGCAGTCAAACTAGCGGGGAGACCCAGTACTTC.

CDR3 residues: CASSLVGVPEAFF. The CDR3 nucleotides are TGTGCCAGCAGCTTAGTAGGGGTCCCGGAGGCTTTCTTT. The chain uses TRBV7-2 and TRBJ1-1, with D perhaps matching TRBD1 (5 bases). Germline lookup yields CDR1 SGHTA and CDR2 FQGNSA. CDR3 length: 13 residues. Trimming cost V 1 base and J 11 bases, with 14 bases left between them.